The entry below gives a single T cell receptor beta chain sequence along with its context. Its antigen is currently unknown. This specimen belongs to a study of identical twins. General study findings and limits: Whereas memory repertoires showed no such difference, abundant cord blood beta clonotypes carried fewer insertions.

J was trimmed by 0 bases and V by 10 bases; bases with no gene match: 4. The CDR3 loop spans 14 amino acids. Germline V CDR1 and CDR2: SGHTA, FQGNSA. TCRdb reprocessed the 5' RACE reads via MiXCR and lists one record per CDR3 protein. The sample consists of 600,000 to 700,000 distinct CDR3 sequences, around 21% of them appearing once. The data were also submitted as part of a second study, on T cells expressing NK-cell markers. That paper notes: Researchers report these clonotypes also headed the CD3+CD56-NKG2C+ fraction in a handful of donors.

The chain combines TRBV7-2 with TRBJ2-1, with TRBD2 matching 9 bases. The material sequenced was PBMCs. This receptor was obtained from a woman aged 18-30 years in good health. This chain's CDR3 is CAIPTSGSYNEQFF. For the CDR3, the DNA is TGTGCCATCCCGACTAGCGGCTCCTACAATGAGCAGTTCTTC.